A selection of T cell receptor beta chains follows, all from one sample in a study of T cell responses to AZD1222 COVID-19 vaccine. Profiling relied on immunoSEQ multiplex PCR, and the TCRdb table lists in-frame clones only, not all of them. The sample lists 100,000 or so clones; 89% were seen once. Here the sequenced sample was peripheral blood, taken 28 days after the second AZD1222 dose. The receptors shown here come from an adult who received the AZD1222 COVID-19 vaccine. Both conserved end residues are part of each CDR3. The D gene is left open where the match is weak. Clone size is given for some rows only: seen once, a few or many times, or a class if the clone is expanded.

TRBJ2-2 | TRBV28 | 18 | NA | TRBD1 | CATTPGTGGFTNTGELFF | TGTGCCACCACTCCCGGGACAGGGGGGTTTACGAACACCGGGGAGCTGTTTTTT
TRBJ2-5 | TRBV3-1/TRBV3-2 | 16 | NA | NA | CASSQRGSLPGETQYF | TGTGCCAGCAGCCAAAGGGGCAGCCTCCCGGGAGAGACCCAGTACTTC
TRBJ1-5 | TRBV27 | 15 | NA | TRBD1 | CASSLTKGGGQPQHF | TGTGCCAGCAGCCTTACCAAAGGGGGCGGTCAGCCCCAGCATTTT
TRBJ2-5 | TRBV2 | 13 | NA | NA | CASSPDRRETQYF | TGTGCCAGCAGTCCAGACAGAAGGGAGACCCAGTACTTC
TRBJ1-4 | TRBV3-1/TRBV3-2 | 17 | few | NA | CASSTRTWQGNFEKLFF | TGTGCCAGCAGCACCCGTACGTGGCAGGGGAATTTCGAAAAACTGTTTTTT
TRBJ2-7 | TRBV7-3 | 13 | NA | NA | CASSLRSPGEQYF | TGTGCCAGCAGCTTGAGGAGTCCGGGCGAGCAGTACTTC
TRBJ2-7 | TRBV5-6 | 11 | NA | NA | CASSFQNEQYF | TGTGCCAGCAGCTTTCAAAACGAGCAGTACTTC
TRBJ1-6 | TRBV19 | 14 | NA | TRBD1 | CASSETGGNSPLHF | TGTGCCAGTAGTGAGACAGGGGGGAATTCACCCCTCCACTTT
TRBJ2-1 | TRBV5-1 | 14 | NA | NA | CASKQTPSYNEQFF | TGCGCCAGCAAACAGACTCCTTCCTACAATGAGCAGTTCTTC
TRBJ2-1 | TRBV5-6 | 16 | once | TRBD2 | CASSLLLGLARNEQFF | TGTGCCAGCAGCTTGTTACTGGGACTAGCGCGTAATGAGCAGTTCTTC
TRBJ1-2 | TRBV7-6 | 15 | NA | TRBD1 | CASSPGQGAGYGYTF | TGTGCCAGCAGCCCAGGACAGGGGGCGGGATATGGCTACACCTTC
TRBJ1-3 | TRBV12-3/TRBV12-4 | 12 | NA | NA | CASRGSRNTIYF | TGTGCCAGCAGGGGCAGTCGAAACACCATATATTTT
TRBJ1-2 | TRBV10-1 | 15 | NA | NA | CASSESELPNYGYTF | TGCGCCAGCAGTGAAAGTGAACTGCCGAACTATGGCTACACCTTC
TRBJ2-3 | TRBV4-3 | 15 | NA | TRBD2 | CASSQDSGTTDTQYF | TGCGCCAGCAGCCAAGATAGCGGGACTACAGATACGCAGTATTTT
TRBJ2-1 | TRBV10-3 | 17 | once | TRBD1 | CAISDATGASTYNEQFF | TGTGCCATCAGTGACGCGACAGGGGCTTCCACCTACAATGAGCAGTTCTTC
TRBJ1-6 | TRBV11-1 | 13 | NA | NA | CASSFLRSSPLHF | TGTGCCAGCAGCTTCCTCCGGTCTTCACCCCTCCACTTT
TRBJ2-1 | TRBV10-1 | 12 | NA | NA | CASRYIRLEQFF | TGCGCCAGTCGCTACATTCGCCTTGAGCAGTTCTTC
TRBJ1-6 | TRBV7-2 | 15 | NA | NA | CASSLGSRSNSPLHF | TGTGCCAGCAGCTTAGGTTCACGGTCAAATTCACCCCTCCACTTT
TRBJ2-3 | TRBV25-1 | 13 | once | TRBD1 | CAIKDRATDTQYF | TGTGCCATCAAGGACAGGGCCACAGATACGCAGTATTTT
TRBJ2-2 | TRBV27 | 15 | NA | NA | CASSRARGNTGELFF | TGTGCCAGCAGTCGAGCCAGGGGAAACACCGGGGAGCTGTTTTTT
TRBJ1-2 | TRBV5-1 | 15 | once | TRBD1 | CASSLTTTDRHGYTF | TGCGCCAGCAGCTTGACCACCACGGACAGGCATGGCTACACCTTC
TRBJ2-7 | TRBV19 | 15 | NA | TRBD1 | CASSTDRGISYEQYF | TGTGCCAGTAGTACGGACAGGGGAATATCCTACGAGCAGTACTTC
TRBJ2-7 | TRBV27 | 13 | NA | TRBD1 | CASSIDRGGEQYF | TGTGCCAGCAGCATCGACAGGGGAGGCGAGCAGTACTTC
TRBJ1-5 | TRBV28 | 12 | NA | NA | CASSLTNQPQHF | TGTGCCAGCAGTCTCACCAATCAGCCCCAGCATTTT
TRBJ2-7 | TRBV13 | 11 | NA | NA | CASSHRYEQYF | TGTGCCAGCAGTCACAGGTACGAGCAGTACTTC
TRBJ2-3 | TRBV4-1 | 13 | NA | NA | CASSQPELVTQYF | TGCGCCAGCAGCCAGCCCGAGCTAGTTACGCAGTATTTT
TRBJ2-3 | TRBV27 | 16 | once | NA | CASSLSLGHRTDTQYF | TGTGCCAGCAGTTTATCGTTGGGGCATCGCACAGATACGCAGTATTTT
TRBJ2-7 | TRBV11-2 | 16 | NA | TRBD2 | CASSLEGGVRTNEQYF | TGTGCCAGCAGCTTAGAGGGAGGGGTAAGAACCAACGAGCAGTACTTC
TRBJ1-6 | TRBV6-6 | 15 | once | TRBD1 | CASTKTDRGNSPLHF | TGTGCCAGCACCAAGACGGACAGGGGTAATTCACCCCTCCACTTT
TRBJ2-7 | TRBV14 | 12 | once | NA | CASSQVPLEQYF | TGTGCCAGCAGCCAAGTTCCGCTCGAGCAGTACTTC
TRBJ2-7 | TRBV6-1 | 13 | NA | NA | CASSLALAYEQYF | TGTGCCAGCAGTTTGGCATTAGCCTACGAGCAGTACTTC
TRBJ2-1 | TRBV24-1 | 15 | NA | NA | CATSPSRGAYNEQFF | TGTGCCACCAGCCCCTCCAGGGGCGCCTACAATGAGCAGTTCTTC
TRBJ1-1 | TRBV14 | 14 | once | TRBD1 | CASSPMRTGSQAFF | TGTGCCAGCAGCCCGATGAGGACAGGGTCGCAAGCTTTCTTT
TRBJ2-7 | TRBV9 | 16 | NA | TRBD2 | CASSAGGGAGGYEQYF | TGTGCCAGCAGCGCCGGGGGGGGAGCGGGAGGATACGAGCAGTACTTC
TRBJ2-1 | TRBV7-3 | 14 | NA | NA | CASSLVALGDEQFF | TGTGCCAGCAGCTTAGTAGCGTTGGGGGATGAGCAGTTCTTC
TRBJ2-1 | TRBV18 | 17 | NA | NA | CASSPLPGQRLYNEQFF | TGTGCCAGCTCACCTCTACCGGGACAACGGCTTTACAATGAGCAGTTCTTC
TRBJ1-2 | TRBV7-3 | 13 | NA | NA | CASSLGGNYGYTF | TGTGCCAGCAGCTTAGGTGGGAACTATGGCTACACCTTC